Listed below are T cell receptor beta chains from one sample, sequenced in a study of cytomegalovirus exposure and HLA in healthy donors. Sequencing used immunoSEQ multiplex PCR; TCRdb keeps in-frame clones, though not all of them. The sample consists of roughly 93,000 clones, more than 75% of them appearing once. Sequencing used PBMCs. These receptor sequences come from a human donor in good health. The CDR3 runs from the conserved cysteine through the conserved F or W. D genes are given only for firm matches. Clone size is stated in some rows and not others, as once, few, many or a class when expanded.

j_call: TRBJ2-1
cdr3_length: 16
clone_size: .
d_call: .
v_call: TRBV2
cdr3_aa: CASTPTGGNSYNEQFF
cdr3_nt: TGTGCCAGCACTCCAACTGGAGGGAACTCCTACAATGAGCAGTTCTTC

j_call: TRBJ1-3
cdr3_length: 14
clone_size: few
d_call: TRBD1
v_call: TRBV11-2
cdr3_aa: CASSTTGVGNTIYF
cdr3_nt: TGTGCCAGCAGCACGACAGGGGTAGGAAACACCATATATTTT

j_call: TRBJ2-6
cdr3_length: 19
clone_size: .
d_call: TRBD1
v_call: TRBV4-1
cdr3_aa: CASSQGGQGATSGANVLTF
cdr3_nt: TGCGCCAGCAGCCAGGGCGGACAGGGGGCCACCTCTGGGGCCAACGTCCTGACTTTC

j_call: TRBJ2-7
cdr3_length: 14
clone_size: .
d_call: .
v_call: TRBV4-3
cdr3_aa: CASSQVVSVDEQYF
cdr3_nt: TGCGCCAGCAGCCAAGTTGTTAGCGTCGACGAGCAGTACTTC

j_call: TRBJ2-5
cdr3_length: 13
clone_size: few
d_call: .
v_call: TRBV25-1
cdr3_aa: CASSELPGETQYF
cdr3_nt: TGTGCCAGCAGTGAATTACCGGGAGAGACCCAGTACTTC

j_call: TRBJ2-7
cdr3_length: 15
clone_size: .
d_call: .
v_call: TRBV11-2
cdr3_aa: CASSLGGGSSYEQYF
cdr3_nt: TGTGCCAGCAGCCTGGGGGGCGGGAGCTCCTACGAGCAGTACTTC

j_call: TRBJ2-3
cdr3_length: 16
clone_size: .
d_call: .
v_call: TRBV5-4
cdr3_aa: CASSPVGGAGTDTQYF
cdr3_nt: TGTGCCAGCAGCCCTGTAGGCGGGGCGGGCACAGATACGCAGTATTTT

j_call: TRBJ2-7
cdr3_length: 14
clone_size: .
d_call: TRBD1
v_call: TRBV25-1
cdr3_aa: CASSGGTGVTEQYF
cdr3_nt: TGTGCCAGCAGTGGAGGGACAGGGGTTACCGAGCAGTACTTC

j_call: TRBJ2-6
cdr3_length: 16
clone_size: .
d_call: .
v_call: TRBV7-2
cdr3_aa: CASSSRSNPRANVLTF
cdr3_nt: TGTGCCAGCAGCTCGCGCTCTAACCCGAGGGCCAACGTCCTGACTTTC

j_call: TRBJ1-5
cdr3_length: 14
clone_size: .
d_call: TRBD1
v_call: TRBV19
cdr3_aa: CASNGQGAYQPQHF
cdr3_nt: TGTGCCAGTAATGGACAGGGAGCGTATCAGCCCCAGCATTTT

j_call: TRBJ1-2
cdr3_length: 15
clone_size: once
d_call: TRBD1
v_call: TRBV5-1
cdr3_aa: CASSLAPGTGYGYTF
cdr3_nt: TGCGCCAGCAGCTTGGCCCCCGGGACAGGCTATGGCTACACCTTC

j_call: TRBJ2-3
cdr3_length: 16
clone_size: once
d_call: TRBD2
v_call: TRBV11-2
cdr3_aa: CASSLAAGGLADTQYF
cdr3_nt: TGTGCCAGCAGCTTAGCAGCGGGGGGATTGGCTGATACGCAGTATTTT

j_call: TRBJ2-7
cdr3_length: 14
clone_size: .
d_call: TRBD1
v_call: TRBV19
cdr3_aa: CASNRDSLSYEQYF
cdr3_nt: TGTGCCAGTAACCGGGACAGCCTCTCCTACGAGCAGTACTTC

j_call: TRBJ1-4
cdr3_length: 15
clone_size: once
d_call: TRBD1
v_call: TRBV2
cdr3_aa: CASSRQGGNEEKLFF
cdr3_nt: TGTGCCAGCAGTCGACAGGGGGGGAATGAAGAAAAACTGTTTTTT

j_call: TRBJ1-1
cdr3_length: 14
clone_size: few
d_call: TRBD1
v_call: TRBV5-1
cdr3_aa: CASSPGTANTEAFF
cdr3_nt: TGCGCCAGCAGCCCGGGGACAGCGAACACTGAAGCTTTCTTT

j_call: TRBJ1-1
cdr3_length: 14
clone_size: once
d_call: .
v_call: TRBV18
cdr3_aa: CASSPLSGNTEAFF
cdr3_nt: TGTGCCAGCTCACCTCTATCCGGGAACACTGAAGCTTTCTTT